This T cell receptor beta chain was found in a study of cytomegalovirus exposure and HLA in healthy donors. Study information: Early on, a data release was issued that held 65 million to 100 million unique TCRs from HLA-typed donors. Points from the study as a whole: In a later analysis, V- and J-gene trimming of beta chains associated with a DCLRE1C missense variant, replicated independently. Analyses of presence/absence relied on an assumption of roughly uniform sequencing depth across donors.

Regarding this clone: No antigen is known for it.

In the PCR, 60 Vbeta and 13 Jbeta primers were used. In the study's own analysis: Later work found tens of millions of unique TCR beta chains, with 10 million to 14 million shared. Profiled with immunoSEQ multiplex PCR; TCRdb holds only in-frame clones, not every one. That table supplies the V and J calls and clone size; D and trimming were determined from the DNA. There are 130,000 to 150,000 clones in the sample; 65% to 75% occur only once, and about 4.1% lies in the top ten. Between the trimmed V and J ends, which lost 3 bases and 1 base, there was a span of 15 bases. The CDR3 spans 16 residues. In germline, CDR1 is MDHEN, CDR2 SYDVKM.

The receptor's source is a man aged 55 to 70 in good health and CMV-seronegative. Sequencing used PBMCs. The chain links TRBV28 to TRBJ1-1; D perhaps matches TRBD1 (5 bases). CDR3 loop: CASSFPEEGTNTEAFF. The CDR3 DNA sequence: TGTGCCAGCAGTTTTCCCGAGGAGGGGACGAACACTGAAGCTTTCTTT.